This record concerns one T cell receptor beta chain sequence. Its antigen is currently unknown. This table comes from immunoSEQ multiplex PCR, and its TCRdb copy is limited to in-frame clones, with some not included. In the table there are about 35,000 clones, roughly 90% of which are singletons. Germline CDR1 is LNHNV and CDR2 is YYDKDF (reference sequence). Germline trimming cut 0 bases from V and 4 bases from J; bases unmatched to any gene: 10. This CDR3 spans 18 amino acids. This sample stems from a study of OX40 agonist ivuxolimab in advanced cancers. Overall study context: Those enrolled were 70% to 85% male, with a mean age of around 58 years and ages from 23 to 79. Antecedent anti-PD-1, anti-PD-L1 or anti-CTLA-4 therapy was permissible, with roughly 36% having received some.

Study-wide findings and caveats: Certain nonresponding patients likewise had low normalized T-cell clonal expansion.

This sample comprised CD4+ or CD8+ T cells sorted from blood, obtained in a trial of the OX40 agonist ivuxolimab. This TCR derives from an adult with an advanced solid tumor such as melanoma, head and neck, liver or kidney cancer. The rearrangement uses TRBV15 and TRBJ2-3, with 10 positions matching TRBD2. The CDR3 is CATSRDRVSGRASDTQYF. CDR3 coding DNA: TGTGCCACCAGCAGAGATCGTGTCAGCGGGAGGGCCTCAGATACGCAGTATTTT.